These T cell receptor beta chains were read from a single sample in a study of T-cell memory formation after mild COVID-19. TCRdb reanalysed the 5' RACE reads using MiXCR and keeps one entry per CDR3 protein. The table shows roughly 280,000 distinct CDR3 sequences, with roughly 8.2% occurring only once. Sequencing used PBMCs or a T cell subset sorted from them (not recorded which). The source is a man aged 18 to 29 who had mild COVID-19 (a few samples of this study predate the infection). Cell type and time point are not known. The CDR3 runs from the conserved cysteine through the conserved F or W. The D gene is left open where the match is weak. Clone sizes are given selectively: once, few, many, or a class where the clone is expanded.

J,size,length,V,D,CDR3,DNA
TRBJ1-1,many,14,TRBV5-1,-,CASSPWGGNTEAFF,TGCGCCAGCAGCCCCTGGGGGGGCAACACTGAAGCTTTCTTT
TRBJ2-1,-,15,TRBV7-9,TRBD1,CASSSRQGPYNEQFF,TGTGCCAGCAGCTCCCGACAGGGTCCCTACAATGAGCAGTTCTTC
TRBJ2-7,-,14,TRBV20-1,-,CSASVRGRFREQYF,TGCAGTGCTAGTGTCAGGGGAAGGTTTAGGGAGCAGTACTTC
TRBJ1-1,-,13,TRBV12-3/TRBV12-4,-,CASSFGGPPEAFF,TGTGCCAGCAGTTTTGGAGGGCCCCCTGAAGCTTTCTTT
TRBJ2-7,-,11,TRBV12-3/TRBV12-4,-,CASSRGPSQYF,TGTGCCAGCAGCCGGGGACCGAGCCAGTACTTC
TRBJ2-7,many,14,TRBV4-3,-,CASSQAPSSNEQYF,TGCGCCAGCAGCCAAGCCCCTTCGTCGAACGAGCAGTACTTC
TRBJ1-2,few,14,TRBV25-1,-,CASSSSTLNYGYTF,TGTGCCAGCAGTTCCTCCACGCTTAACTATGGCTACACCTTC
TRBJ1-1,many,17,TRBV20-1,TRBD1,CSALEVYRGSSNTEAFF,TGCAGTGCCCTAGAGGTTTACAGGGGGAGTTCGAACACTGAAGCTTTCTTT
TRBJ1-6,-,15,TRBV18,-,CASSPYTAGNSPLHF,TGTGCCAGCTCACCCTATACAGCGGGGAATTCACCCCTCCACTTT
TRBJ2-1,many,11,TRBV7-2,-,CASSLLNEQFF,TGTGCCAGCAGCTTGCTCAATGAGCAGTTCTTC
TRBJ1-2,many,14,TRBV9,TRBD1,CASSGAQGGYGYTF,TGTGCCAGCAGCGGGGCCCAGGGGGGCTATGGCTACACCTTC